The clone carrying this TCR beta chain has a handful of counts. The template for TCR beta VDJ and CDR3 sequence profiling was genomic DNA. TCRdb redid the calling of the reads with MiXCR, one entry per CDR3 protein. The data show a few hundred thousand distinct CDR3 sequences, approximately 80% seen once. Sequencing involved patients with CD8+CD57+ cell expansion previously shown by flow cytometry. This entry belongs to a study of CD8+CD57+ T cells in acquired aplastic anemia. The receptor comes from a human donor with aplastic anemia. Sequenced sample: sorted CD4+, CD8+, or CD8+CD57+ T cells (not recorded which) from PBMCs.

The CDR3 sequence: CASSPRQYF. The CDR3 nucleotides are TGTGCCAGCAGCCCGAGGCAGTATTTT. This chain joins TRBV7-6 and TRBJ2-3; D not resolved. V lost 5 bases and J lost 11, with 5 bases in between. Germline V CDR1 and CDR2: SGHVS, FNYEAQ. CDR3 size: 9 residues.